This T cell receptor (beta chain) was captured by sequencing in a study of hypomethylating agent response in myelodysplastic syndrome. Overall study: Donors were myelodysplastic syndrome patients: 2 female, 9 male. Overall study findings and caveats: This small study analyzed only about a dozen patients.

The germline V and J ends were trimmed by 8 bases and 4 bases, with 9 bases remaining between them. This CDR3 contains 13 residues. Per the germline V gene, CDR1 is MNHNY and CDR2 is SVGAGI (reference sequence). This clone appeared a few times. Its antigen is not known. Authors' methods: Approximately 1.6% of 150,000 to 200,000 clonotypes matched previously reported viral-epitope-specific VDJdb entries. Profiling relied on immunoSEQ multiplex PCR, and the TCRdb table lists in-frame clones only, not all of them. The DNA gave D and trimming, while V, J and clone size come from that table. The table shows 2,900 or so clones, with more than 75% occurring only once.

Material: bone marrow, obtained before or after starting hypomethylating agent treatment for myelodysplastic syndrome (not recorded which). The genes are TRBV6-6 and TRBJ1-6, with D perhaps matching TRBD1 (5 bases). The receptor's source is a human donor with myelodysplastic syndrome. CDR3: CASRQSYNSPLHF. DNA for the CDR3: TGTGCCAGCCGACAGAGTTATAATTCACCCCTCCACTTT.